These T cell receptor beta chains were read from a single sample in a study of cytomegalovirus exposure and HLA in healthy donors. Sequencing used immunoSEQ multiplex PCR; TCRdb keeps in-frame clones, though not all of them. Found here are fewer than 150,000 clones; the top ten clones hold 2%. What was sequenced was PBMCs. The receptor set was obtained from a woman in her sixties or seventies in good health and CMV-seronegative. CDR3s leave out the opening cysteine and the closing phenylalanine or tryptophan.

V,CDR3
TRBV29-1,SVDGPGGADTQY
TRBV2,ASSERRGGGTGELF
TRBV18,ASRGSGAYEQY
TRBV11-2,ASRSNRGAWETQY
TRBV13,ASSLNSRNSYEQY
TRBV5-1,ASSLGAGTSYEQY
TRBV6-5,ASSYSAQGNNEQF
TRBV2,ASSTGLVY
TRBV6-1,ASSDGGLGAF
TRBV5-1,ASSMGTSGNTDTQY
TRBV19,ASRRTGGETQY
TRBV19,ASSLGLADTQY